Listed below are T cell receptor beta chains from one sample, sequenced in a study of cytomegalovirus exposure and HLA in healthy donors. The method was immunoSEQ multiplex PCR; TCRdb's version includes in-frame clones alone and lacks a portion of them. The sample yields more than 80,000 clones, about nine tenths seen once. Sequenced: PBMCs. Receptors were obtained from a man younger than 40 in good health and CMV-seropositive. The CDR3 runs from the conserved cysteine through the conserved F or W. The order of the fields is J gene, D gene, clone size, V gene, CDR3 DNA, CDR3 protein. A D gene is named only where the DNA matches it firmly. For some rows the clone size is stated as once, few or many, or as a class when expanded; others skip it.

TRBJ2-7	.	.	TRBV2	TGTGCCAGCAAATTGGCGGGGAGCTACGAGCAGTACTTC	CASKLAGSYEQYF
TRBJ2-7	TRBD2	.	TRBV6-5	TGTGCCAGCAGCGAAGGGACTAGTTCCCACGAGCAGTACTTC	CASSEGTSSHEQYF
TRBJ1-2	.	.	TRBV7-2	TGTGCCAGCAGCTTCAGGGGTCAGAATGGCTACACCTTC	CASSFRGQNGYTF
TRBJ2-3	TRBD2	few	TRBV6-5	TGTGCCACCACCTCCACAGCGGGAGCCCCAGATACGCAGTATTTT	CATTSTAGAPDTQYF
TRBJ2-3	.	.	TRBV28	TGTGCCAGTACCCGACGGGACTCTTCAGGATGGACGCAGTATTTT	CASTRRDSSGWTQYF
TRBJ2-1	TRBD2	.	TRBV27	TGTGCCAGCAGTTCGGTGGTACTAGCGGAAAGGATTGAGCAGTTCTTC	CASSSVVLAERIEQFF
TRBJ1-1	.	.	TRBV18	TGTGCCAGCTCACCACCGGCCAGCGGCGTTTTCACTGAAGCTTTCTTT	CASSPPASGVFTEAFF
TRBJ2-5	.	.	TRBV5-1	TGCGCCAGCAGGGTGGACAGAGACTATCAAGAGACCCAGTACTTC	CASRVDRDYQETQYF
TRBJ2-2	TRBD2	few	TRBV6-1	TGTGCCAGCAGTGGGTGGACTAGCGGGACCGGGGAGCTGTTTTTT	CASSGWTSGTGELFF
TRBJ2-5	.	.	TRBV6-1	TGTGCCAGCAGTGAATTGAGTCTACAAGAGACCCAGTACTTC	CASSELSLQETQYF
TRBJ2-1	.	.	TRBV29-1	TGCAGCGTTGACAGCAATGAGCAGTTCTTC	CSVDSNEQFF
TRBJ2-7	TRBD1	once	TRBV5-4	TGTGCCAGCAGCGGACAGGGTAGTTACGAGCAGTACTTC	CASSGQGSYEQYF
TRBJ1-1	.	.	TRBV5-1	TGCGCCAGCAGCTGGGGACTGGTGAACACTGAAGCTTTCTTT	CASSWGLVNTEAFF
TRBJ2-7	TRBD1	.	TRBV6-5	TGTGCCAGCAGTTACTCGGGCAGGGGGATCTACGAGCAGTACTTC	CASSYSGRGIYEQYF
TRBJ2-7	.	.	TRBV10-1	TGCGCCAGCAGTGACCACCGGGGCTCCTACGAGCAGTACTTC	CASSDHRGSYEQYF
TRBJ2-3	.	.	TRBV7-7	TGTGCTAGCAGCTTAACGGGTGAAGATACGCAGTATTTT	CASSLTGEDTQYF
TRBJ2-7	.	once	TRBV28	TGTGCCAGCAGCTACTGGGAGACGCCCGAGCAGTACTTC	CASSYWETPEQYF
TRBJ1-1	TRBD1	.	TRBV30	TGTGCCTGGTCGGAGACAGGGCTTGGTGAAGCTTTCTTT	CAWSETGLGEAFF
TRBJ2-2	.	.	TRBV5-6	TGTGCCAGCAAGTGGGGCAGTACGAACACCGGGGAGCTGTTTTTT	CASKWGSTNTGELFF
TRBJ2-7	.	once	TRBV7-9	TGTGCCAGCAGTTCGCCGAGCTACGAGCAGTACTTC	CASSSPSYEQYF
TRBJ1-2	TRBD1	few	TRBV9	TGTGCCAGCAGCACCGGGACAGGAAGCTTCTCTTTCTATGGCTACACCTTC	CASSTGTGSFSFYGYTF
TRBJ2-2	TRBD2	.	TRBV5-1	TGCGCCAGCAGGACTAGCGGGTTAGCGGGGGAGCTGTTTTTT	CASRTSGLAGELFF
TRBJ1-4	.	.	TRBV7-9	TGTGCCAGCAGCCCCGGGGGGGCTGAAAAACTGTTTTTT	CASSPGGAEKLFF
TRBJ2-7	TRBD1	once	TRBV5-1	TGCGCCAGCCGGACAGGGTCCATCTCCTACGAGCAGTACTTC	CASRTGSISYEQYF
TRBJ1-1	.	.	TRBV29-1	TGCAGCGTTGAAGCTCCGCGGGCTTTCTTT	CSVEAPRAFF
TRBJ2-7	TRBD2	once	TRBV27	TGTGCCAGCAGGAAGGGTAGCGGGAGTGCCTACGAGCAGTACTTC	CASRKGSGSAYEQYF
TRBJ2-3	TRBD1	.	TRBV9	TGTGCCAGCAGCGCGCGCCCCGTTAAAAGGACAGGGGTCCAATCCTCCCCAGATACGCAGTATTTT	CASSARPVKRTGVQSSPDTQYF
TRBJ2-3	TRBD1	.	TRBV5-1	TGCGCCAGCAGCACGGGACAGGGCGAAGATACGCAGTATTTT	CASSTGQGEDTQYF
TRBJ2-3	.	.	TRBV5-1	TGCGCCAGCAGCTTGGGCTTGGCGGCTAGCACAGATACGCAGTATTTT	CASSLGLAASTDTQYF
TRBJ2-1	TRBD2	.	TRBV4-2	TGTGCCAGCAGCCAAGATGGGGGACTAGCGGGAGTAAAGTCCTACAATGAGCAGTTCTTC	CASSQDGGLAGVKSYNEQFF
TRBJ2-7	.	few	TRBV5-6	TGTGCCAGCAGCCCGGGTCGGGGATGGCAGTACTTC	CASSPGRGWQYF
TRBJ2-6	TRBD1	.	TRBV6-1	TGTGCCAGCAGCCGGACAGGGGGGGCCAACGTCCTGACTTTC	CASSRTGGANVLTF
TRBJ2-7	TRBD1	.	TRBV4-2	TGTGCCAGCAGCCCTCAAACGACAGGGGGAATATACGAGCAGTACTTC	CASSPQTTGGIYEQYF
TRBJ1-2	.	.	TRBV6-1	TGTGCCAGCAGTCGAGCAGGGGAGTTCTATGGCTACACCTTC	CASSRAGEFYGYTF
TRBJ2-5	TRBD1	.	TRBV10-1	TGCGCCAGCGGATCCGGGACAGGGATTGAGACCCAGTACTTC	CASGSGTGIETQYF
TRBJ2-7	.	.	TRBV29-1	TGCAGCGTTGCTGGCGGGCCCTACGAGCAGTACTTC	CSVAGGPYEQYF
TRBJ2-2	.	.	TRBV5-6	TGTGCCAGCAACATTGGAGGGAGGAACACCGGGGAGCTGTTTTTT	CASNIGGRNTGELFF
TRBJ1-1	.	.	TRBV7-9	TGTGCCAGCAGCCGCCCCGGTCCTTCCACTGAAGCTTTCTTT	CASSRPGPSTEAFF
TRBJ1-5	.	.	TRBV2	TGTGCCAGCACCCTGCAGGATCTGGGAGAAGTGCAGCCCCAGCATTTT	CASTLQDLGEVQPQHF
TRBJ2-2	.	.	TRBV9	TGTGCCAGCAGCATACAGGCCACGAACACCGGGGAGCTGTTTTTT	CASSIQATNTGELFF
TRBJ2-1	TRBD2	.	TRBV29-1	TGCAGCGTTGAGGCCCCGGGACTAGCGACTCGCAATGAGCAGTTCTTC	CSVEAPGLATRNEQFF
TRBJ2-7	TRBD1	.	TRBV6-6	TGTGCCAGCAGTTCAGGCCCGGGGACAGGGGGCTACGAGCAGTACTTC	CASSSGPGTGGYEQYF
TRBJ2-1	TRBD1	.	TRBV28	TGTGCCAGCAGAGACAGGGTTAATAGGAATGAGCAGTTCTTC	CASRDRVNRNEQFF
TRBJ1-5	.	.	TRBV7-9	TGTGCCAGCAGCAATAGAAATCAGCCCCAGCATTTT	CASSNRNQPQHF
TRBJ2-4	.	once	TRBV5-1	TGCGCCAGCAGCTTGGGGGGGGGCAGGGAGAAAGGAAACATTCAGTACTTC	CASSLGGGREKGNIQYF
TRBJ1-2	.	once	TRBV5-1	TGCGCCAGCAACATTAACTCAGGGGCACCCTATGGCTACACCTTC	CASNINSGAPYGYTF
TRBJ2-7	TRBD1	.	TRBV7-9	TGTGCCAGCAGCTCCTACCGGGACAGGGGCTTCTACGAGCAGTACTTC	CASSSYRDRGFYEQYF
TRBJ2-5	TRBD2	.	TRBV7-9	TGTGCCAGCAGCAAACTAGCGGCCCAAGAGACCCAGTACTTC	CASSKLAAQETQYF
TRBJ1-1	TRBD1	.	TRBV28	TGTGCCAGCAGTTCCCCGGGACAGGGGAACACTGAAGCTTTCTTT	CASSSPGQGNTEAFF
TRBJ2-5	TRBD2	.	TRBV7-2	TGTGCCAGCACTTCTCAGCGGGAGAACCAAGAGACCCAGTACTTC	CASTSQRENQETQYF
TRBJ2-7	TRBD2	.	TRBV2	TGTGCCAGCAGTTTGGGACTAGCGGGAGTAGGGGGCGAAGGCGAGCAGTACTTC	CASSLGLAGVGGEGEQYF
TRBJ2-7	.	.	TRBV10-1	TGCGCCAGCAGTGAGATAAAAGCGGGCAACCGGCTCGAGCAGTACTTC	CASSEIKAGNRLEQYF
TRBJ2-7	.	.	TRBV5-5	TGTGCCAGCAGCTTGGGGCTTTTCGAGCAGTACTTC	CASSLGLFEQYF
TRBJ1-4	.	once	TRBV2	TGTGCCAGCAGGGACGGGGGTAATGAAAAACTGTTTTTT	CASRDGGNEKLFF
TRBJ2-2	TRBD1	.	TRBV19	TGTGCCAGTAGTATAGAAACCGGGACAGGGAGCACCGGGGAGCTGTTTTTT	CASSIETGTGSTGELFF